Sequencing of this TCR beta chain was carried out in a study of cytomegalovirus exposure and HLA in healthy donors. Overall study findings and caveats: A list of 164 TCR beta chains associated with cytomegalovirus was given. Later analysis associated a missense DCLRE1C variant with TCR beta V- and J-gene trimming.

Trimming removed 0 bases at V and 5 bases at J, with 8 bases between. The CDR3 has 14 residues. CDR1 is KGHSH, CDR2 LQKENI, per germline. A word on this clone: The antigen is undetermined.

The PCR contained 60 Vbeta and 13 Jbeta primers. Measured with immunoSEQ multiplex PCR; TCRdb has only the in-frame clones, and not every one. Reported are around 140,000 clones; the ten largest clones contain about 1.7%. Sequenced input: PBMCs. This clonotype was sampled from a woman aged 45-65 years in good health and CMV-seronegative. The chain uses TRBV18 and TRBJ2-1, with D perhaps TRBD2 (6 bases). The CDR3 nucleotides are TGTGCCAGCTCACCACCGGAGGGACACAATGAGCAGTTCTTC. It yields the protein CASSPPEGHNEQFF.